These 21 T cell receptor beta chains came from one sample sequenced in a study of response to subunit inactivated influenza vaccine. Via MiXCR, TCRdb re-called the RT-PCR reads, giving one row per CDR3 protein. The profile shows fewer than 650,000 distinct CDR3 sequences, approximately 13% of them singletons. The source was PBMCs from blood, collected roughly 6 weeks after vaccination. The receptor set was obtained from a middle-aged man who received an inactivated influenza vaccine.

This clonotype came up a few times. The chain has TRBV21-1 and TRBJ1-1; the table assigns TRBD1, which was not confirmed against the DNA. TRBV21-1 is a pseudogene. The CDR3 covers 16 residues. DNA for the CDR3: TGTGCCAGCAGCAATCACAAGGACGGACAGAACACTGAAGCTTTCTTT. This gives the protein CASSNHKDGQNTEAFF.

Details on this clonotype: The junction shows a germline mismatch at one end, possibly a read error. The V call is TRBV7-9, the J call TRBJ2-1; TRBD2 agrees at 9 bases. The CDR3 is 15 amino acids. Germline CDR1 and CDR2: SEHNR and FQNEAQ (reference sequence). CDR3 nucleotide sequence: TGTGCGAGCAGCTTGATAGCGGGAGTTAGTAATGAGCAGTTCTTC. This codes for CASSLIAGVSNEQFF. Full variable domain (outside the CDR3, taken from reference TRBV7-9 and TRBJ2-1): DTGVSQNPRHKITKRGQNVTFRCDPISEHNRLYWYRQTLGQGPEFLTYFQNEAQLEKSRLLSDRFSAERPKGSFSTLEIQRTEQGDSAMYLCASSLIAGVSNEQFFGPGTRLTVL.

This clonotype was counted a few times. The chain uses TRBV5-1 and TRBJ1-6; D gene uncertain. V was pared by 0 bases and J by 6 bases, with 10 bases between. Looked up from germline, CDR1 is SGHRS and CDR2 is YFSETQ. The CDR3 consists of 15 residues. DNA of the CDR3: TGCGCCAGCAGCTTGGATCCAGGTTCTAATTCACCCCTCCACTTT. It translates to CASSLDPGSNSPLHF. Together with reference TRBV5-1 and TRBJ1-6, the CDR3 gives the full variable domain: KAGVTQTPRYLIKTRGQQVTLSCSPISGHRSVSWYQQTPGQGLQFLFEYFSETQRNKGNFPGRFSGRQFSNSRSEMNVSTLELGDSALYLCASSLDPGSNSPLHFGNGTRLTVT.

This clonotype was counted between two and nine times. V gene TRBV28 combines with J gene TRBJ2-2; D is perhaps TRBD1 (6 bases). The CDR3 covers 16 residues. Germline CDR1 MDHEN, CDR2 SYDVKM. V was pared by 3 bases and J by 2 bases, with 13 bases between. The DNA for the CDR3 is TGTGCCAGCAGTTTGAGACAGGCCCCCAACACCGGGGAGCTGTTTTTT. Translated, it gives CASSLRQAPNTGELFF.

A note on this clonotype: A much larger clone is a single base away; this may be a read error. The chain couples TRBV29-1 to TRBJ2-3; weak D call: TRBD1 (5 bases). The J call may be incorrect, as the DNA end agrees better with TRBJ1-5. CDR1 is SQVTM and CDR2 is ANQGSEA in the germline V gene. CDR3 size: 12 residues. The CDR3 protein is CSVEIATDTQHF. The CDR3 nucleotides read TGCAGCGTTGAAATAGCGACAGATACGCAGCATTTT.

At least ten counts were recorded for this clonotype. CDR3 in amino acids: CASSTNYEQYF. DNA for the CDR3: TGTGCCAGCAGTACGAACTACGAGCAGTACTTC. J is TRBJ2-7 and V is TRBV6-6; D uncertain. CDR1 is MNHNY and CDR2 is SVGAGI in the germline V gene (reference sequence). V was trimmed by 5 bases and J by 3 bases, leaving 5 bases between them. This CDR3 comprises 11 residues.

The V call is TRBV30, the J call TRBJ2-7; 7 positions match TRBD1. The CDR3 has 14 residues. CDR1 is GTSNPN and CDR2 is SVGIG in the germline V gene (reference sequence). J was trimmed by 3 bases and V by 5 bases; bases with no gene match: 10. This CDR3 is CAWGPGQKVYEQYF. The CDR3 bases are TGTGCCTGGGGTCCGGGACAGAAAGTCTACGAGCAGTACTTC.

In its sample, this clonotype was seen a few times. The chain combines TRBV2 with TRBJ2-7; a weak D match, TRBD2 (6 bases). Trimming took 8 bases from V and 9 from J, leaving 11 bases between them. The CDR3 runs to 10 residues. Germline V gives CDR1 SNHLY, CDR2 FYNNEI. The CDR3 spells CASRQGGQYF. The CDR3 DNA follows: TGTGCCAGCCGCCAGGGAGGGCAGTACTTC.

The chain uses TRBV5-6 and TRBJ1-1; weak D call: TRBD1 (5 bases). Germline V gene sequence: CDR1 SGHDT, CDR2 YYEEEE. Trimming shortened V by 3 bases and J by 6 bases, and 30 bases separated the two germline ends. The CDR3 contains 19 residues. The CDR3 nucleotides read TGTGCCAGCAGCTCGATAAGAGACAGTTCGTCGTTGTCGGACGCTGAAGCTTTCTTT. This gives the protein CASSSIRDSSSLSDAEAFF.

This chain connects TRBV24-1 to TRBJ1-1; D uncertain. Trimming removed 7 bases from V and 3 bases from J, with 14 bases in between. CDR1 and CDR2 from the germline V gene are KGHDR and SFDVKD. The CDR3 contains 14 residues. As DNA, the CDR3 is TGTGCCACCAGGCCCGGGCGGGGATACACTGAAGCTTTCTTT. This gives the protein CATRPGRGYTEAFF.

The rearrangement links TRBV7-9 to TRBJ1-2; tentative D call: TRBD1 (6 bases). CDR1 SEHNR and CDR2 FQNEAQ come from the germline V gene (reference sequence). The V end lost 4 bases, the J end lost 8 bases, and 14 bases lay between the germline ends. CDR3 length equals 13 residues. The CDR3 sequence is CASSWGPGKGYTF. In DNA form, the CDR3 reads TGTGCCAGCAGCTGGGGGCCGGGGAAGGGCTACACCTTC. The full variable domain, in which reference TRBV7-9 and TRBJ1-2 provide the parts outside the CDR3, is DTGVSQNPRHKITKRGQNVTFRCDPISEHNRLYWYRQTLGQGPEFLTYFQNEAQLEKSRLLSDRFSAERPKGSFSTLEIQRTEQGDSAMYLCASSWGPGKGYTFGSGTRLTVV.

This chain links TRBV7-2 with TRBJ2-6, with D tentatively TRBD2 (5 bases). CDR1 and CDR2 (germline): SGHTA, FQGNSA. The ends were cut back, 5 bases at V and 0 bases at J, with 11 bases in the middle. This CDR3 has 16 residues. Written as DNA, the CDR3 is TGTGCCAGCAGCCCGAAAGGGAGCTCTGGGGCCAACGTCCTGACTTTC. This sequence encodes CASSPKGSSGANVLTF.

This clonotype has more than one count but fewer than ten. This chain links TRBV20-1 with TRBJ1-4, with a possible D match to TRBD1 (5 bases). With 2 bases removed from V and 0 bases from J, the gap between germline ends came to 10 bases. CDR1 and CDR2 (germline): DFQATT, SNEGSKA (reference sequence). The CDR3 runs 15 residues. CDR3: CSARPRQPTNEKLFF. The DNA for the CDR3 is TGCAGTGCTAGACCTCGACAGCCAACTAATGAAAAACTGTTTTTT.

This clonotype showed up just a few times. The chain employs TRBV7-9 and TRBJ1-2; TRBD1 might be the D (5 bases). Germline V gene sequence: CDR1 SEHNR, CDR2 FQNEAQ (reference sequence). Deletions cut 3 bases from V and 2 bases from J, with 10 bases between. This CDR3 contains 14 residues. DNA of the CDR3: TGTGCCAGCAGCTTCACCCGGGACAACTATGGCTACACCTTC. Its protein product is CASSFTRDNYGYTF. Full variable domain (remainder filled in from reference TRBV7-9 and TRBJ1-2): DTGVSQNPRHKITKRGQNVTFRCDPISEHNRLYWYRQTLGQGPEFLTYFQNEAQLEKSRLLSDRFSAERPKGSFSTLEIQRTEQGDSAMYLCASSFTRDNYGYTFGSGTRLTVV.

This clonotype was counted ten times or more. The chain is built from TRBV10-3 and TRBJ2-1; D may be TRBD1 or TRBD2 (5 bases each). V was shortened by 4 bases and J by 8 bases, with 12 bases between the two germline ends. Germline loops: CDR1 ENHRY, CDR2 SYGVKD. The CDR3 spans 13 residues. CDR3 bases: TGTGCCATCAGTGGCCAAGAGGGGCATGAGCAGTTCTTC. Translated, it gives CAISGQEGHEQFF.

The chain employs TRBV4-3 and TRBJ1-2, with TRBD1 identical over 7 bases. V gave up 4 bases and J gave up 4 bases; unmatched junction bases: 12. Germline V gives CDR1 LGHNA, CDR2 YSLEER. The CDR3 is made up of 16 amino acids. CDR3 protein: CASSPSEAGGGYGYTF. The CDR3 coding sequence is TGCGCCAGCAGCCCTTCCGAGGCAGGGGGTGGCTATGGCTACACCTTC.

The chain joins TRBV12-3 or TRBV12-4 to TRBJ2-1; the match to TRBD2 covers 12 bases. Germline trimming cut 5 bases from V and 7 bases from J; bases unmatched to any gene: 6. The CDR3 has 15 amino acids. CDR3 region: CASSLLAGGWNEQFF. Written as DNA, the CDR3 is TGTGCCAGCAGTCTCCTAGCGGGGGGGTGGAATGAGCAGTTCTTC.

This clonotype was recorded a few times. The chain combines TRBV15 with TRBJ2-5; D may correspond to TRBD1 or TRBD2 (5 bases each). Trimming shortened V by 0 bases and J by 1 base, and 15 bases separated the two germline ends. Germline V gives CDR1 LNHNV, CDR2 YYDKDF (reference sequence). The CDR3 totals 17 residues. The CDR3 nucleotides read TGTGCCACCAGCAGAGATTTGGGGGAGTTGGCCCAAGAGACCCAGTACTTC. Translation: CATSRDLGELAQETQYF.

This chain uses TRBV21-1 with TRBJ2-7; the table's D call of TRBD1 was not tested on the DNA. TRBV21-1 is termed a pseudogene. This CDR3 is 14 amino acids long. In DNA, the CDR3 is TGTGCCAGCAGCCCCTGGGCACCGGCCGACGAGCAGTACTTC. Its translation is CASSPWAPADEQYF.

This clonotype appeared a few times. The V gene is TRBV12-3 or TRBV12-4, the J gene TRBJ2-7; D possibly corresponds to TRBD2 (5 bases). V was clipped by 6 bases and J by 2 bases, with 14 bases between them. The CDR3 is 14 amino acids. This CDR3 is CASSPRRPPYEQYF. CDR3 sequence (DNA): TGTGCCAGCAGCCCCCGGAGGCCTCCCTACGAGCAGTACTTC.

This clonotype appeared once. A junction end diverges from the germline sequence, so it may reflect a read error. The chain has TRBV20-1 and TRBJ2-7, with TRBD2 matching 8 bases. CDR1 and CDR2 (germline): DFQATT, SNEGSKA (reference sequence). CDR3 length: 15 residues. The CDR3 reads CCASPRTSISYEQYF. The CDR3 nucleotides are TGCTGTGCCAGTCCTCGGACTAGCATCTCCTACGAGCAGTACTTC.